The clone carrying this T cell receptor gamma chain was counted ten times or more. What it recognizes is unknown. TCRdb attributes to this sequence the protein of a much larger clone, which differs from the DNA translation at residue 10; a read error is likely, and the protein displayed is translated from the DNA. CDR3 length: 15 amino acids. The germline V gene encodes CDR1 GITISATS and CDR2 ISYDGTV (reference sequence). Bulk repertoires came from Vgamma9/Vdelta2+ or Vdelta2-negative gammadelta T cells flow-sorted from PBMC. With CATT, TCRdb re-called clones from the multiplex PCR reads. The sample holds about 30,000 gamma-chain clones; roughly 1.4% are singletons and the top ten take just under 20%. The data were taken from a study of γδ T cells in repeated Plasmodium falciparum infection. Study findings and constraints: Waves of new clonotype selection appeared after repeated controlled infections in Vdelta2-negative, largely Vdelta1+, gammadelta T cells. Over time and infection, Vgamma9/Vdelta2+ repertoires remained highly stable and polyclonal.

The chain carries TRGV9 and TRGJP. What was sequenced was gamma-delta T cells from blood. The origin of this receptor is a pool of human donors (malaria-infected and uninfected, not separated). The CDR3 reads CALWEVELGRKIKVF. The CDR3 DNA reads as TGTGCCTTGTGGGAGGTGGAGTTGGGCAGAAAAATCAAGGTATTT.